The 21 T cell receptor beta chains listed next were all sequenced from one sample in a study of regulatory and conventional T cells in RAG deficiency. Genomic DNA came from blood conventional CD4+ T cells gated CD25-low CD127-high. Sequencing was performed with immunoSEQ multiplex PCR; in TCRdb, only in-frame clones are kept and a portion is missing. Of roughly 45,000 clones in the sample, about nine tenths were seen once. The sample also formed part of further work on regulatory T cells. That paper states: The PCR used 52 TRBV and 13 TRBJ primers.

The sample comprised CD4+ effector T cells sorted from blood. The source of these receptors is a human donor in good health.

The gene calls are TRBV5-1 and TRBJ1-1, with 7 nucleotides matching TRBD1. This CDR3 spans 14 amino acids. Losses at the gene ends were 3 bases for V and 5 bases for J; bases not matched to a gene: 7. From germline, CDR1 is SGHRS and CDR2 YFSETQ. This chain's CDR3 is CASSSRQGATEAFF. CDR3 nucleotides: TGCGCCAGCAGCTCCCGACAGGGAGCTACTGAAGCTTTCTTT.

This clone was seen once. The V gene is TRBV6-1, the J gene TRBJ1-1; 7 bases agree with TRBD1. CDR1 MNHNS and CDR2 SASEGT come from the germline V gene. The CDR3 is 17 residues long. Trimming removed 4 bases from V and 6 bases from J; junction bases left unmatched: 17. CDR3 region: CASSVRTGSPVMSEAFF. The CDR3 bases are TGTGCCAGCAGTGTCAGGACAGGTAGCCCAGTGATGTCTGAAGCTTTCTTT.

The CDR3 reads CASSARRTANYGYTF. The CDR3 region has the DNA TGTGCCAGCAGCGCCCGACGGACAGCTAACTATGGCTACACCTTC. The rearrangement links TRBV6-5 to TRBJ1-2; a possible D gene is TRBD1 (6 bases). Germline V CDR1 and CDR2: MNHEY, SVGAGI. Trimming cost V 6 bases and J 0 bases, with 14 bases left between them. CDR3 length equals 15 residues.

V is TRBV29-1 and J is TRBJ2-1, with D perhaps TRBD2 (6 bases). The CDR3 has 14 amino acids. V lost 7 bases and J 0 bases, leaving 13 bases between the germline ends. Looked up from germline, CDR1 is SQVTM and CDR2 is ANQGSEA. The CDR3 protein is CSAARRGSYNEQFF. As DNA, the CDR3 is TGCAGCGCCGCCCGGAGGGGCTCCTACAATGAGCAGTTCTTC.

The table lists this clone with a count of one. The rearrangement joins TRBV27 to TRBJ2-2, with D possibly called TRBD1 or TRBD2 (5 bases each). This CDR3 spans 13 amino acids. Deletions cut 6 bases from V and 6 bases from J, with 11 bases between. Germline V CDR1 and CDR2: MNHEY, SMNVEV (reference sequence). The CDR3 here is CASSLRGSGELFF. The DNA for the CDR3 is TGTGCCAGCAGCCTGAGGGGATCCGGGGAGCTGTTTTTT.

The chain uses TRBV12-2 and TRBJ2-4; the DNA was not compared with TRBD1, the D call given in the table. TRBV12-2 is shown as a pseudogene. The CDR3 consists of 19 residues. The CDR3 protein is CASRAHGQDGSRAKNIQYF. CDR3 DNA sequence: TGTGCAAGTCGCGCCCATGGACAGGACGGATCACGGGCCAAAAACATTCAGTACTTC.

The V call is TRBV15, the J call TRBJ2-1; D uncertain. CDR3 length: 16 amino acids. From germline, CDR1 is LNHNV and CDR2 YYDKDF (reference sequence). Trimming stripped 1 base from V and 3 bases from J, with 13 bases between. The CDR3 sequence: CATSRGTGVSYNEQFF. The CDR3, as DNA: TGTGCCACCAGCAGAGGTACTGGGGTTAGCTACAATGAGCAGTTCTTC. The entire variable domain, with the rest obtained from reference TRBV15 and TRBJ2-1, is as follows: DAMVIQNPRYQVTQFGKPVTLSCSQTLNHNVMYWYQQKSSQAPKLLFHYYDKDFNNEADTPDNFQSRRPNTSFCFLDIRSPGLGDTAMYLCATSRGTGVSYNEQFFGPGTRLTVL.

The rearrangement uses TRBV5-6 and TRBJ2-1; 10 bases match TRBD1. The germline V gene encodes CDR1 SGHDT and CDR2 YYEEEE. The CDR3 spans 18 residues. J lost 0 bases, V lost 2 bases, and 8 bases had no gene match. CDR3 nucleotide sequence: TGTGCCAGCAGCTTTAGGACAGGGGGTCACCCCTCCTACAATGAGCAGTTCTTC. This encodes CASSFRTGGHPSYNEQFF.

CDR3 sequence reads: CASSWGPLSNPNEKLFF. The CDR3 nucleotides are TGTGCCAGCAGCTGGGGACCGCTATCTAATCCCAATGAAAAACTGTTTTTT. The rearrangement links TRBV5-6 to TRBJ1-4; D is possibly TRBD1 (5 bases). This CDR3 is 17 amino acids long. V shed 3 bases and J shed 5 bases, with 20 bases lying between them. The germline V gene encodes CDR1 SGHDT and CDR2 YYEEEE.

The J gene is TRBJ1-2, the V gene TRBV7-8, with D tentatively TRBD1 (5 bases). The CDR3 runs to 13 residues. Per the germline V gene, CDR1 is SGHVS and CDR2 is FQNEAQ. V dropped 5 bases and J dropped 8 bases, with 15 bases sitting between them. The CDR3 DNA reads as TGTGCCAGCAGCGCAAGGGCGGGGCAAGGCTACACCTTC. Its protein product is CASSARAGQGYTF.

The chain joins TRBV11-2 to TRBJ2-2; tentative D call: TRBD1 (5 bases). Germline CDR1 reads SGHAT; CDR2 reads FQNNGV. Trimming took 8 bases from V and 3 from J, leaving 19 bases between them. The CDR3 has 16 amino acids. The CDR3 here is CASEDKLQGDTGELFF. CDR3 nucleotides: TGTGCCAGCGAGGATAAATTGCAAGGGGACACCGGGGAGCTGTTTTTT.

The CDR3 DNA is TGTGCCTGGAAAACTAGCGGGTTCTCCTACGAGCAGTACTTC. It codes for CAWKTSGFSYEQYF. The rearrangement joins TRBV30 to TRBJ2-7; 9 bases are shared with TRBD2. Germline V gene lookup returns CDR1 GTSNPN and CDR2 SVGIG (reference sequence). The CDR3 extends over 14 amino acids. Trimming removed 4 bases from V and 0 bases from J; junction bases left unmatched: 4.

The chain joins TRBV19 to TRBJ2-6; tentatively, D is TRBD1 (5 bases). The CDR3 has 17 residues. Germline CDR1 is LNHDA and CDR2 is SQIVND (reference sequence). V lost 1 base, J lost 3 bases, and 13 bases lay in between. The CDR3 region has the DNA TGTGCCAGTAGTATAGGTAGGGGCGCGAGTGGGGCCAACGTCCTGACTTTC. Its translation is CASSIGRGASGANVLTF.

This clone came up a few times. The genes are TRBV19 and TRBJ2-3; no reliable D call. Trimming removed 10 bases from V and 3 bases from J, with 14 bases in between. This CDR3 has 13 residues. Germline loops: CDR1 LNHDA, CDR2 SQIVND (reference sequence). The CDR3 here is CATRTSRTDTQYF. Written as DNA, the CDR3 is TGTGCCACGCGTACGTCACGTACAGATACGCAGTATTTT.

V is TRBV7-9 and J is TRBJ1-1; D is unclear. The CDR3 is 12 residues long. Germline CDR1 reads SEHNR; CDR2 reads FQNEAQ (reference sequence). V was trimmed by 4 bases and J by 7 bases, leaving 10 bases between them. CDR3 residues: CASSSGGFEAFF. DNA for the CDR3: TGTGCCAGCAGCTCAGGAGGATTTGAAGCTTTCTTT.

V gene TRBV5-6 combines with J gene TRBJ1-5; D unresolved. V lost 2 bases and J 4 bases, leaving 7 bases between the germline ends. Looked up from germline, CDR1 is SGHDT and CDR2 is YYEEEE. This CDR3 contains 13 residues. This CDR3 reads CASSFGGNQPQHF. CDR3 DNA: TGTGCCAGCAGCTTTGGCGGAAATCAGCCCCAGCATTTT.

The gene calls are TRBV11-3 and TRBJ2-1, with TRBD2 identical over 9 bases. CDR3 size: 17 residues. Germline-derived CDR1 and CDR2 are SGHNT and YENEEA. V shed 5 bases, J shed 0 bases, and the junction held 8 bases outside the gene matches. In nucleotides, the CDR3 is TGTGCCAGCAGCCTAGGGACTAGCCCGAGCTCCTACAATGAGCAGTTCTTC. Encoded protein: CASSLGTSPSSYNEQFF.

The rearrangement links TRBV19 to TRBJ2-1; TRBD2 aligns across 7 bases. There are 14 residues in the CDR3. Germline CDR1 and CDR2: LNHDA and SQIVND (reference sequence). Trimming at V came to 3 bases and at J to 7 bases, leaving 6 bases not matched to a gene. CDR3 sequence reads: CASSMGSGQNEQFF. The CDR3 nucleotides read TGTGCCAGTAGTATGGGTAGCGGGCAAAATGAGCAGTTCTTC.

The chain links TRBV5-1 to TRBJ2-7, with TRBD1 matching over 11 bases. The ends lost 3 bases at V and 0 bases at J; junction bases unmatched: 2. The CDR3 extends over 15 amino acids. CDR1 is SGHRS and CDR2 is YFSETQ in the germline V gene. Here the CDR3 reads CASSSGQGVSYEQYF. In nucleotides, the CDR3 is TGCGCCAGCAGCTCGGGACAGGGGGTCTCCTACGAGCAGTACTTC.

This sequence joins TRBV7-8 and TRBJ2-1; the match to TRBD1 covers 7 bases. Germline V lookup: CDR1 SGHVS, CDR2 FQNEAQ. The CDR3 length is 15 residues. V lost 7 bases, J lost 5 bases, and 11 bases stayed unmatched. CDR3 in amino acids: CASTNKETGNNEQFF. CDR3 DNA sequence: TGTGCCAGCACCAATAAGGAGACAGGGAACAATGAGCAGTTCTTC.

V usage is TRBV27 and J usage is TRBJ2-3, with a possible D match to TRBD1 (6 bases). The CDR3 is 15 residues long. Per germline, CDR1 MNHEY and CDR2 SMNVEV (reference sequence). V lost 3 bases to trimming and J lost 2 bases, with 12 bases between them. The CDR3 DNA reads as TGTGCCAGCAGTTTTCAGGGGCTAACCACAGATACGCAGTATTTT. Protein sequence: CASSFQGLTTDTQYF.